Presented here are 16 T cell receptor beta chains from one specimen sequenced in a study of graft-versus-host responses after intestinal transplantation. Clones were sequenced by immunoSEQ multiplex PCR, and TCRdb holds only the in-frame ones, with some missing. The sample has about 24,000 clones; 70% to 90% are singletons. Material: PBMCs, obtained 450 to 490 days after intestinal transplant. Source of these receptors: a human patient who received an intestinal transplant, so some T cells may come from the graft donor.

This clone was observed a handful of times. The genes are TRBV27 and TRBJ1-2; tentatively, D is TRBD1 (5 bases). The germline gives CDR1 MNHEY, CDR2 SMNVEV (reference sequence). This CDR3 is 19 amino acids long. The V end lost 4 bases, the J end lost 1 base, and 25 bases lay between the germline ends. The CDR3 sequence: CASSSQRFGTGDRNYGYTF. The CDR3 nucleotides read TGTGCCAGCAGTTCGCAAAGATTCGGGACTGGGGACCGTAACTATGGCTACACCTTC.

The V call is TRBV19, the J call TRBJ2-1, with 10 positions matching TRBD1. Germline V lookup: CDR1 LNHDA, CDR2 SQIVND (reference sequence). V dropped 2 bases and J dropped 6; count of bases not matched to a gene: 4. The CDR3 loop spans 15 amino acids. The CDR3: CASSIIWTGGNEQFF. The CDR3 region has the DNA TGTGCCAGTAGTATAATATGGACAGGGGGCAATGAGCAGTTCTTC.

This clone has only one observation. The chain combines TRBV6-5 with TRBJ2-3, with 9 bases fitting TRBD2. Per germline, CDR1 MNHEY and CDR2 SVGAGI. The J segment lost 8 bases and the V segment lost 5 bases, leaving 5 bases of the junction unmatched. There are 13 residues in the CDR3. The CDR3: CASSELAGSTQYF. The CDR3 nucleotides read TGTGCCAGCAGTGAACTAGCGGGCAGTACGCAGTATTTT.

This sequence joins TRBV19 and TRBJ1-2; 11 bases agree with TRBD1. With 7 bases clipped from V and 8 bases from J, the junction kept 12 bases outside the gene matches. This CDR3 is 15 amino acids long. Germline V gene sequence: CDR1 LNHDA, CDR2 SQIVND (reference sequence). CDR3 protein: CASTFGQGAWKGYTF. In nucleotides, the CDR3 is TGTGCCAGTACCTTCGGACAGGGGGCATGGAAGGGCTACACCTTC. The full variable domain, with the rest looked up from reference TRBV19 and TRBJ1-2, is DGGITQSPKYLFRKEGQNVTLSCEQNLNHDAMYWYRQDPGQGLRLIYYSQIVNDFQKGDIAEGYSVSREKKESFPLTVTSAQKNPTAFYLCASTFGQGAWKGYTFGSGTRLTVV.

As for this clone: At the DNA level, this CDR3 is encoded by other sequences in the same sample as well. The CDR3 protein is CASRGTSGGHGELFF. The CDR3 DNA reads TGTGCCAGCAGGGGGACTAGCGGGGGGCACGGGGAGCTGTTTTTT. The chain uses TRBV2 and TRBJ2-2; TRBD2 aligns across 15 bases. CDR3 size: 15 residues. V trimming: 6 bases; J trimming: 7 bases; junction bases outside the gene matches: 3. CDR1 is SNHLY and CDR2 is FYNNEI in the germline V gene.

The genes are TRBV7-9 and TRBJ2-1; possibly TRBD2 for D (6 bases). V lost 2 bases to trimming and J lost 6 bases, with 17 bases between them. There are 16 residues in the CDR3. Germline V CDR1 and CDR2: SEHNR, FQNEAQ (reference sequence). The CDR3 coding sequence is TGTGCCAGCAGCTTACGCCGGGACTCGAACTCCAATGAGCAGTTCTTC. Its translation is CASSLRRDSNSNEQFF.

The rearrangement uses TRBV2 and TRBJ2-7; D perhaps matches TRBD1 (5 bases). This CDR3 region has 14 residues. Germline V gives CDR1 SNHLY, CDR2 FYNNEI. V was cut by 8 bases and J by 2 bases, with 16 bases left in between. Here the CDR3 DNA reads TGTGCCAGCTCTTTGGGGCTTACAGCCTACGAGCAGTACTTC. This codes for CASSLGLTAYEQYF.

V gene TRBV11-2 combines with J gene TRBJ2-1; tentatively, D is TRBD2 (6 bases). Germline V CDR1 and CDR2: SGHAT, FQNNGV. The CDR3 extends over 15 amino acids. The ends were cut back, 1 base at V and 9 bases at J, with 16 bases in the middle. The CDR3 DNA reads as TGTGCCAGCAGCTTAGTCCACGGGAGTCGGGGTGAGCAGTTCTTC. Translating it yields CASSLVHGSRGEQFF. The variable domain in full, completed from reference TRBV11-2 and TRBJ2-1, reads EAGVAQSPRYKIIEKRQSVAFWCNPISGHATLYWYQQILGQGPKLLIQFQNNGVVDDSQLPKDRFSAERLKGVDSTLKIQPAKLEDSAVYLCASSLVHGSRGEQFFGPGTRLTVL.

This clone was detected only once. This rearrangement joins TRBV5-4 to TRBJ2-5; 7 bases match TRBD2. The germline V gene has CDR1 SGHNT and CDR2 YYREEE (reference sequence). This CDR3 is 16 amino acids long. The ends lost 1 base at V and 2 bases at J; junction bases unmatched: 8. The CDR3 reads CASSLRLAAKQETQYF. CDR3 in DNA: TGTGCCAGCAGCTTGCGGCTAGCGGCAAAACAAGAGACCCAGTACTTC.

This clone was seen only once. This sequence joins TRBV5-1 and TRBJ2-1; 10 bases fit TRBD2. Germline loops: CDR1 SGHRS, CDR2 YFSETQ. The trim removed 7 bases at V and 4 bases at J, leaving 2 bases unmatched. This CDR3 region has 13 residues. The CDR3 region is CASGTSEYNEQFF. The DNA for the CDR3 is TGCGCCAGCGGGACTAGCGAATACAATGAGCAGTTCTTC. Looking up the rest from reference TRBV5-1 and TRBJ2-1 gives the full variable domain: KAGVTQTPRYLIKTRGQQVTLSCSPISGHRSVSWYQQTPGQGLQFLFEYFSETQRNKGNFPGRFSGRQFSNSRSEMNVSTLELGDSALYLCASGTSEYNEQFFGPGTRLTVL.

V is TRBV27 and J is TRBJ2-2; TRBD2 agrees at 10 bases. The trim removed 7 bases at V and 7 bases at J, leaving 6 bases unmatched. Germline lookup yields CDR1 MNHEY and CDR2 SMNVEV (reference sequence). The CDR3 is 14 residues long. This chain's CDR3 is CASTSGSSNGELFF. The CDR3 bases are TGTGCCAGCACTAGCGGGAGTAGTAACGGGGAGCTGTTTTTT.

Details on this clone: Other nucleotide sequences from this sample produce the same CDR3. The genes are TRBV6-1 and TRBJ1-5; D uncertain. Per the germline V gene, CDR1 is MNHNS and CDR2 is SASEGT. This CDR3 has 15 residues. Trimming took off 4 bases at V and 0 bases at J, with 10 bases between the two ends. This CDR3 is CASSASSYSNQPQHF. In DNA form, the CDR3 reads TGTGCCAGCAGTGCTAGCAGCTATAGCAATCAGCCCCAGCATTTT.

The V gene is TRBV2, the J gene TRBJ2-7; D gene uncertain. Germline V gives CDR1 SNHLY, CDR2 FYNNEI. The CDR3 contains 12 residues. Trimming took off 1 base at V and 4 bases at J, with 5 bases between the two ends. CDR3 DNA sequence: TGTGCCAGCAGTGAAGGGGGATACGAGCAGTACTTC. Amino acids: CASSEGGYEQYF. The whole variable domain, remainder taken from reference TRBV2 and TRBJ2-7, is EPEVTQTPSHQVTQMGQEVILRCVPISNHLYFYWYRQILGQKVEFLVSFYNNEISEKSEIFDDQFSVERPDGSNFTLKIRSTKLEDSAMYFCASSEGGYEQYFGPGTRLTVT.

Points on this clone: The germline gene is not matched at one end of the junction; a read error may be the cause. This chain joins TRBV10-3 and TRBJ1-2; perhaps TRBD1 as D (6 bases). This CDR3 has 13 amino acids. Per the germline V gene, CDR1 is ENHRY and CDR2 is SYGVKD. The CDR3 region has the DNA TGTGCCATCAGTGAGTCGCCGACAGGCACGGAAGGATTC. It is translated as CAISESPTGTEGF.

The sample holds a few counts of this clone. The chain combines TRBV6-5 with TRBJ2-7; 9 bases agree with TRBD2. V shed 8 bases, J shed 1 base, and the junction held 6 bases outside the gene matches. Germline CDR1 and CDR2: MNHEY and SVGAGI. This CDR3 contains 14 residues. The CDR3 region is CASGLTSGSYEQYF. CDR3 nucleotides: TGTGCCAGCGGCCTGACTAGCGGATCCTACGAGCAGTACTTC.

The V call is TRBV7-9, the J call TRBJ1-1; tentatively, D is TRBD1 (6 bases). The germline gives CDR1 SEHNR, CDR2 FQNEAQ (reference sequence). This CDR3 comprises 12 residues. V gave up 4 bases and J gave up 5 bases, with 8 bases separating them. CDR3 nucleotides: TGTGCCAGCAGCTCAGGGGTTACTGAAGCTTTCTTT. Its protein product is CASSSGVTEAFF.